What follows describes a single T cell receptor beta chain. This record belongs to a study of CD8+ T cells in alopecia areata. Indicated treatment: oral pan-JAK inhibitor, 5-10 mg twice daily. Extracted RNA was reverse transcribed into cDNA, the sequencing template. Generated by immunoSEQ multiplex PCR, the TCRdb table keeps only in-frame clones and is missing some. The sample has some 150,000 clones; around 86% are singletons. Looked up from germline, CDR1 is SGHNT and CDR2 is YYREEE (reference sequence). The CDR3 loop spans 13 amino acids. Between the trimmed V and J ends, which lost 0 bases and 1 base, there was a span of 3 bases.

The V gene is TRBV5-4, the J gene TRBJ2-3; no clear D. The sequencing here drew on CD8+ T cells sorted from blood, taken at week 4, from a patient treated with tofacitinib. The origin of this receptor is a human donor with alopecia areata. The CDR3: CASSLAGTDTQYF. CDR3 DNA sequence: TGTGCCAGCAGCTTGGCCGGCACAGATACGCAGTATTTT.